These 10 T cell receptor beta chains originate from one sample sequenced in a study of identical twins' blood T cells. TCRdb fed the 5' RACE reads into MiXCR, producing one record per CDR3 protein. The sample carries roughly 340,000 distinct CDR3 sequences, about 28% recorded once. Sequencing used PBMCs. All receptors come from a woman between 18 and 49 years old in good health.

This clonotype was seen repeatedly, ten times or more. The chain links TRBV29-1 to TRBJ2-3; no clear D gene. Germline loops: CDR1 SQVTM, CDR2 ANQGSEA. V lost 5 bases to trimming and J lost 2 bases, with 5 bases between them. The CDR3 has 11 amino acids. This CDR3 is CSVSSTDTQYF. In nucleotides, the CDR3 is TGCAGCGTTTCGTCCACAGATACGCAGTATTTT.

The genes are TRBV4-3 and TRBJ2-1; possibly TRBD2 for D (6 bases). Germline V gene data show CDR1 as LGHNA and CDR2 as YSLEER. The length of the CDR3 is 14 residues. V lost 1 base, J lost 5 bases, and 9 bases lay in between. The CDR3 DNA sequence: TGCGCCAGCAGCCAAGGGGGACTTCACAATGAGCAGTTCTTC. This translates into CASSQGGLHNEQFF.

The gene calls are TRBV11-2 and TRBJ1-1, with no clear D. V was shortened by 4 bases and J by 1 base, with 10 bases between the two germline ends. Per germline, CDR1 SGHAT and CDR2 FQNNGV. The CDR3 has 14 amino acids. This chain's CDR3 is CASSSPGSNTEAFF. In DNA form, the CDR3 reads TGTGCCAGCAGCTCCCCGGGGTCGAACACTGAAGCTTTCTTT.

This clonotype occurred a few times. This sequence joins TRBV3-1 and TRBJ2-1, with D uncertain. Germline CDR1 reads LGHDT; CDR2 reads YNNKEL (reference sequence). Trimming cost V 3 bases and J 8 bases, with 14 bases left between them. CDR3 length: 14 amino acids. CDR3 in amino acids: CASSQNSYGHEQFF. The DNA for the CDR3 is TGTGCCAGCAGCCAGAATAGTTACGGTCATGAGCAGTTCTTC.

Points on this clonotype: An end of the junction differs from the germline gene, which may be a read error. The genes are TRBV10-3 and TRBJ1-1, with D perhaps matching TRBD1 (6 bases). This CDR3 has 14 residues. From germline, CDR1 is ENHRY and CDR2 SYGVKD. The CDR3 loop is CSISEARDNSYAFF. The CDR3 nucleotides read TGTTCCATCAGTGAAGCCCGGGACAATTCCTACGCTTTCTTT.

J is TRBJ1-1 and V is TRBV6-1; tentatively, D is TRBD1 (5 bases). The CDR3 is made up of 15 amino acids. The V and J ends lost 5 bases and 6 bases respectively, with 19 bases between them. CDR1 is MNHNS and CDR2 is SASEGT in the germline V gene. The CDR3 loop reads CASSKGVLVAPEAFF. The DNA for the CDR3 is TGTGCCAGCAGTAAAGGGGTTTTAGTCGCCCCTGAAGCTTTCTTT.

This clonotype appeared a few times. The CDR3 reads CASSQGQGANQPQHF. In DNA, the CDR3 is TGTGCCAGCTCCCAGGGACAGGGGGCAAATCAGCCCCAGCATTTT. V gene TRBV18 combines with J gene TRBJ1-5, with 12 bases that match TRBD1. The CDR3 length is 15 residues. Germline assignment: CDR1 KGHSH and CDR2 LQKENI. With V trimmed by 6 bases and J by 4 bases, 4 bases remained unmatched.

A few counts support this clonotype. J is TRBJ1-2 and V is TRBV19; D unclear. CDR1 and CDR2 from the germline V gene are LNHDA and SQIVND (reference sequence). The CDR3 contains 13 residues. V dropped 3 bases and J dropped 4 bases, with 9 bases sitting between them. CDR3 in DNA: TGTGCCAGTAGTATTGGCAGGTCCTATGGCTACACCTTC. Translating gives CASSIGRSYGYTF.

This clonotype was observed a handful of times. An end of the junction does not agree with germline; a read error may underlie this. The V and J genes are TRBV11-2 and TRBJ2-1; 10 nucleotides match TRBD2. The CDR3 spans 14 residues. Germline CDR1 is SGHAT and CDR2 is FQNNGV. This chain's CDR3 is CVSTLAGVQNEQFF. The CDR3 DNA follows: TGTGTCAGCACCCTAGCGGGAGTCCAAAATGAGCAGTTCTTC.

In its sample, this clonotype was seen a few times. J is TRBJ1-2 and V is TRBV20-1, with D unresolved. The V gene lost 4 bases and the J gene lost 4 bases, with 10 bases spanning the gap. Germline CDR1 and CDR2: DFQATT and SNEGSKA (reference sequence). CDR3 length equals 12 residues. This chain's CDR3 is CSATTLSYGYTF. The DNA of the CDR3 is TGCAGTGCTACGACCCTCAGCTATGGCTACACCTTC.